Following are 8 T cell receptor beta chains from one sample sequenced in a study of cytomegalovirus exposure and HLA in healthy donors listed by TCRdb under 2017. The library was obtained by the immunoSEQ multiplex PCR assay. As stored in TCRdb, this immuneACCESS dataset retains in-frame rearrangements with V and J assigned. A fraction of the clones does not appear; measured against another copy, unresolved V genes explain less than half of the discrepancy, and the remainder lacks a known reason. Counted in this sample were over 200,000 clones; 87% of them appeared once. Approximately 2% of the sample comes from the top ten. Sequenced sample: PBMCs. The receptors were gathered from a young woman in good health and CMV-seropositive.

CDR3 DNA sequence: TGCGCCAGCAGCCGGGGAGGAGTCTACAATGAGCAGTTCTTC. The encoded protein is CASSRGGVYNEQFF. The rearrangement joins TRBV5-1 to TRBJ2-1, with D perhaps TRBD2 (6 bases). Germline lookup yields CDR1 SGHRS and CDR2 YFSETQ. Trimming shortened V by 4 bases and J by 3 bases, and 11 bases separated the two germline ends. The CDR3 has 14 residues. The variable domain in full, completed from reference TRBV5-1 and TRBJ2-1, reads KAGVTQTPRYLIKTRGQQVTLSCSPISGHRSVSWYQQTPGQGLQFLFEYFSETQRNKGNFPGRFSGRQFSNSRSEMNVSTLELGDSALYLCASSRGGVYNEQFFGPGTRLTVL.

Only a few counts were recorded for this clone. The chain has TRBV7-6 and TRBJ2-7; 7 nucleotides match TRBD1. The length of the CDR3 is 12 residues. The V and J ends lost 5 bases and 9 bases, in that order; junction bases with no gene match: 7. Germline CDR1 and CDR2: SGHVS and FNYEAQ. CDR3 in amino acids: CASSPRDSRQYF. CDR3 coding DNA: TGTGCCAGCAGCCCTCGGGACAGCCGGCAGTACTTC.

The chain is built from TRBV9 and TRBJ1-5; D unclear. The germline V gene has CDR1 SGDLS and CDR2 YYNGEE. This CDR3 is 13 amino acids long. Trimming took 4 bases from V and 7 from J, leaving 12 bases between them. The CDR3 sequence: CASSLGSGQPQHF. The CDR3 DNA is TGTGCCAGCAGCCTAGGGTCAGGCCAGCCCCAGCATTTT.

This clone was seen a handful of times. V gene TRBV5-4 combines with J gene TRBJ2-7; 8 nucleotides align to TRBD2. Looked up from germline, CDR1 is SGHNT and CDR2 is YYREEE (reference sequence). The CDR3 runs to 14 residues. The J segment lost 4 bases and the V segment lost 3 bases, leaving 6 bases of the junction unmatched. The CDR3 region has the DNA TGTGCCAGCAGCTCCTGGACTAGCAATTACGAGCAGTACTTC. It encodes CASSSWTSNYEQYF.

This clone has only a few counts. The rearrangement joins TRBV30 to TRBJ1-1, with unresolved D. The CDR3 contains 12 residues. V was trimmed by 3 bases and J by 5 bases, leaving 10 bases between them. Looked up from germline, CDR1 is GTSNPN and CDR2 is SVGIG (reference sequence). The CDR3 DNA sequence: TGTGCCTGGAGCGTACTTTTGACTGAAGCTTTCTTT. Translation: CAWSVLLTEAFF.

The rearrangement uses TRBV2 and TRBJ2-1; TRBD2 might be the D (6 bases). Trimming removed 11 bases from V and 0 bases from J, with 11 bases in between. The CDR3 length is 13 residues. Germline assignment: CDR1 SNHLY and CDR2 FYNNEI. CDR3 sequence (DNA): TGTGCCTGCCGGGACTTCTCCTACAATGAGCAGTTCTTC. Translation: CACRDFSYNEQFF.

In this sample, this clone turned up once. The chain uses TRBV5-1 and TRBJ1-3, with a possible D match to TRBD1 (6 bases). The V gene lost 4 bases and the J gene lost 3 bases, with 17 bases spanning the gap. This CDR3 is built from 16 residues. The V gene's germline CDR1 is SGHRS and CDR2 YFSETQ. In DNA, the CDR3 is TGCGCCAGCAGCCCCGGGGGGGCAGGGATTGGAAACACCATATATTTT. This codes for CASSPGGAGIGNTIYF.

There are a few counts of this clone. V is TRBV27 and J is TRBJ1-5, with D perhaps matching TRBD1 (6 bases). The V gene lost 5 bases and the J gene lost 5 bases, with 7 bases spanning the gap. The germline V gene encodes CDR1 MNHEY and CDR2 SMNVEV (reference sequence). The CDR3 loop spans 12 amino acids. The CDR3, as DNA: TGTGCCAGCAGTCCAGGGGATCAGCCCCAGCATTTT. This gives the protein CASSPGDQPQHF.